These T cell receptor beta chains were read from a single sample in a study of tumor-infiltrating lymphocytes in primary liver carcinoma. A single record per CDR3 protein comes from TCRdb applying MiXCR to the multiplex PCR reads. The table shows 95,000 to 100,000 distinct CDR3 sequences, with about 63% occurring only once. Sequenced material: liver tumor tissue from sampling region 2. The source of these receptors is a woman in her sixties with primary liver carcinoma and hepatitis B virus infection. Both conserved end residues are part of each CDR3. The D gene is left open where the match is weak. Size values are once, few and many counts, or a class for expanded clones, and some rows have none.

TRBJ2-1 13 TRBV6-5 many . CASSLGRISEQFF TGTGCCAGCAGTTTGGGGCGCATCAGTGAGCAGTTCTTC
TRBJ2-3 18 TRBV14 many TRBD2 CASSQLIAGANSPDTQYF TGTGCCAGCAGCCAACTCATAGCGGGAGCGAATTCTCCAGATACGCAGTATTTT
TRBJ2-5 15 TRBV19 . TRBD2 CASSRGGTGQKTQYF TGTGCCAGTAGTCGCGGGGGTACCGGCCAAAAGACCCAGTACTTC
TRBJ2-2 16 TRBV5-6 many . CASSQGQILNTGELFF TGTGCCAGCAGCCAAGGACAGATCCTGAACACCGGGGAGCTGTTTTTT
TRBJ1-2 16 TRBV4-1 . . CASSQTQDHANYGYTF TGCGCCAGCAGCCAAACCCAGGACCATGCTAACTATGGCTACACCTTC
TRBJ2-3 14 TRBV4-2 . TRBD2 CASSQASGTDTQCF TGTGCTAGCAGCCAAGCTAGCGGGACAGATACGCAGTGTTTT
TRBJ1-3 18 TRBV11-2 . . CASNLVPVWGSSGNTIYF TGTGCCAGCAACTTAGTGCCCGTATGGGGGAGCTCTGGAAACACCATATATTTT
TRBJ1-2 15 TRBV28 few TRBD1 CASYDPGTGFYGYTF TGTGCCAGCTACGACCCCGGGACAGGATTCTATGGCTACACCTTC
TRBJ2-7 16 TRBV11-2 . . CASNLASGAGRYEQYF TGTGCCAGCAACTTAGCGTCGGGGGCAGGACGCTACGAGCAATACTTC
TRBJ1-5 13 TRBV28 . . CASNWGSNQPQHF TGTGCCAGCAACTGGGGGAGCAATCAGCCCCAGCATTTT
TRBJ2-7 15 TRBV11-2 . TRBD1 CASTPRQGPNYEQYF TGTGCCAGCACCCCCCGACAGGGTCCCAACTACGAGCAATATTTC
TRBJ2-3 11 TRBV5-1 many . CASSYTDTQYF TGCGCCAGCAGCTACACAGATACGCAGTATTTT
TRBJ1-1 14 TRBV5-1 . . CASSFDDQDTEAFF TGCGCCAGCAGCTTTGACGACCAGGACACTGAAGCTTTCTTT
TRBJ2-1 16 TRBV5-6 few TRBD2 CASSLVTSGSMREQFF TGTGCCAGCAGCTTGGTAACTAGCGGGAGTATGCGAGAGCAGTTCTTC
TRBJ2-3 13 TRBV19 . . CASDSERTDTQYF TGTGCCAGTGACAGTGAGCGCACAGATACGCAGTATTTT
TRBJ1-1 14 TRBV5-6 . . CASSLGQLNTETFF TGTGCCAGCAGCTTGGGACAGCTGAACACAGAAACTTTCTTT
TRBJ2-5 14 TRBV5-1 many . CASSLYGGQETQYF TGCGCCAGCAGCTTGTACGGGGGACAAGAGACCCAGTACTTC
TRBJ2-2 18 TRBV12-5 many . CASGLVITRNELTGELFF TGTGCTAGTGGTTTGGTAATCACCAGAAACGAACTCACCGGGGAGCTGTTTTTT
TRBJ2-4 15 TRBV11-2 . . CVISLDGWGRGIQYF TGTGTCATCAGCTTAGATGGTTGGGGGCGCGGCATTCAGTACTTC
TRBJ2-2 17 TRBV6-1 once . CASSVRPIGNLSGELFF TGTGCCAGCAGTGTAAGGCCTATCGGGAATCTTTCCGGGGAGCTGTTTTTT
TRBJ2-3 13 TRBV6-2/TRBV6-3 . . CAGSYSSTDTQYF TGTGCCGGCAGTTACTCTAGTACAGATACACAGTATTTT
TRBJ2-2 14 TRBV19 . TRBD2 CASRTSGSAGELFF TGTGCCAGTAGGACTAGCGGAAGTGCCGGGGAGCTATTTTTT
TRBJ2-1 15 TRBV11-3 . . CANSLAAAARGEQFF TGTGCCAACAGCTTGGCAGCGGCTGCCCGCGGCGAGCAGTTCTTC
TRBJ2-1 15 TRBV5-4 . . CASSSGPLIYNEQFF TGTGCCAGCAGCTCAGGGCCTTTAATATACAATGAGCAGTTCTTC
TRBJ1-2 15 TRBV12-3/TRBV12-4 . . CASSSSSTGNRGHTF TGTGCCAGCAGTTCTTCAAGTACAGGGAATCGTGGCCACACCTTC
TRBJ2-7 13 TRBV6-6 . . CTSSYMNSHEQYF TGTACCAGCAGTTACATGAACTCCCACGAGCAGTACTTC
TRBJ2-1 15 TRBV25-1 few TRBD2 CASSALAGRGNEQFF TGTGCCAGCAGCGCACTAGCGGGGCGGGGTAATGAGCAGTTCTTC
TRBJ2-7 13 TRBV12-3/TRBV12-4 . . CDSSRSETYEQYF TGTGACAGCAGTAGGTCCGAGACCTACGAGCAGTACTTC
TRBJ2-3 14 TRBV6-6 . . CATISVAITDTQYF TGTGCCACCATTTCCGTGGCTATCACAGATACGCAGTATTTT
TRBJ2-2 14 TRBV11-1 . . CVSRPSLDTGESFF TGTGTCAGCAGACCGAGCCTTGATACCGGGGAGTCGTTTTTT
TRBJ1-5 15 TRBV12-3/TRBV12-4 . TRBD1 CASNRRDRDFQPQHF TGTGCCAGCAACCGCCGGGACAGGGATTTTCAGCCCCAGCATTTC
TRBJ2-7 15 TRBV11-3 . TRBD1 CASSAGAGGNYEQYF TGTGCCAGCAGTGCCGGGGCAGGGGGCAACTACGAGCAGTACTTC
TRBJ1-1 17 TRBV5-1 . . CASSFWKGMGQGTEPFF TGCGCCAGCAGCTTCTGGAAGGGCATGGGGCAAGGAACTGAACCTTTCTTT
TRBJ2-7 13 TRBV12-3/TRBV12-4 . TRBD2 CASSIGGGDEQYF TGTGCCAGCAGTATCGGGGGGGGCGACGAGCAGTACTTC
TRBJ1-2 16 TRBV4-1 many . CASSQPPKTGRDGYTF TGCGCCAGCAGCCAACCTCCAAAAACAGGGCGGGATGGCTACACCTTC
TRBJ2-3 14 TRBV11-2 once . CAISLSTSTDTRYF TGTGCCATCAGCTTATCCACCAGCACAGATACGCGGTATTTT
TRBJ2-7 15 TRBV14 many TRBD2 CASSPMGTSRHEQYF TGTGCCAGCAGCCCCATGGGGACTAGTCGCCACGAGCAGTACTTC
TRBJ2-4 17 TRBV11-1 . TRBD2 CSNSSRRTSANKNIQYF TGTTCCAACAGCTCGAGAAGGACTAGCGCTAACAAAAACATTCAGTATTTC
TRBJ1-5 14 TRBV2 . . CTSSGTGPNQPQHF TGTACCAGCTCGGGTACGGGGCCCAATCAGCCCCAGCATTTT
TRBJ1-5 15 TRBV12-3/TRBV12-4 many . CASSPGDARAVTQHF TGTGCCAGCAGTCCAGGGGATGCACGGGCGGTGACCCAGCATTTT
TRBJ2-5 14 TRBV12-3/TRBV12-4 . . CASSRRESRGAQYF TGTGCCAGCAGTCGACGGGAGAGCCGGGGAGCCCAATACTTC
TRBJ1-1 15 TRBV11-1 medium-sized . CASSPLGPTNTEAFF TGTGCCAGCAGCCCCCTCGGGCCGACGAACACTGAAGCTTTCTTT
TRBJ1-2 13 TRBV12-3/TRBV12-4 . . CASNRSGAYGYTF TGTGCCAGCAACCGCTCAGGGGCCTATGGCTACACCTTC
TRBJ2-1 17 TRBV11-2 once TRBD2 CASSLELAGYSYNEQFF TGTGCCAGCAGCTTAGAGTTAGCGGGATACTCCTACAATGAACAGTTCTTC
TRBJ1-3 18 TRBV11-2 . . CASSYRSGAMDYGNTVYF TGTGCCAGCAGCTATAGATCGGGGGCCATGGACTATGGAAACACCGTATATTTT
TRBJ2-7 14 TRBV7-9 few . CASSPESDGYEQYF TGTGCCAGCAGTCCCGAGAGTGACGGTTACGAGCAGTACTTC
TRBJ2-3 14 TRBV10-1 . TRBD2 CATAGEVDTDTQYF TGCGCCACCGCGGGAGAAGTGGACACAGATACGCAGTATTTT
TRBJ1-1 20 TRBV11-2 . . CASSPHQHRHLRFWGYETFF TGTGCCAGCAGCCCACATCAACACAGACACCTTCGCTTCTGGGGCTATGAAACTTTCTTT
TRBJ2-7 13 TRBV5-1 . . CARSLSPHYEQYF TGCGCCAGAAGCTTGAGCCCTCATTACGAGCAGTACTTC
TRBJ2-7 16 TRBV11-2 medium-sized TRBD2 CASRKPGLAELYEQYF TGTGCCAGCAGGAAACCGGGGCTAGCGGAGCTCTACGAGCAGTACTTC
TRBJ1-5 14 TRBV7-9 few . CASSLEVAYQPQHF TGTGCCAGCAGCTTAGAGGTTGCCTATCAGCCCCAGCATTTT
TRBJ1-4 14 TRBV28 . . CASSSRGLGVKLSF TGTGCCAGCAGTTCACGGGGTCTTGGGGTCAAACTGTCTTTT
TRBJ2-3 15 TRBV11-2 few . CASSPGLVGPDTQYF TGTGCCAGCAGCCCTGGGCTGGTGGGCCCAGATACGCAGTATTTT
TRBJ2-7 13 TRBV29-1 . . CSVGPAGYNEQYF TGCAGCGTTGGGCCAGCCGGCTACAATGAGCAGTACTTC
TRBJ2-1 14 TRBV19 few . CASRFTSLDNEQFF TGTGCCAGTAGATTCACCTCACTAGACAATGAGCAGTTCTTC
TRBJ1-1 16 TRBV28 . . CASSPPGHGVNTEAFF TGTGCCAGCAGTCCGCCAGGGCACGGGGTGAACACTGAAGCTTTCTTT
TRBJ1-1 15 TRBV11-2 . . CASSVDGQFDTEALF TGTGCCAGCAGCGTAGACGGACAGTTTGACACCGAAGCTCTCTTT